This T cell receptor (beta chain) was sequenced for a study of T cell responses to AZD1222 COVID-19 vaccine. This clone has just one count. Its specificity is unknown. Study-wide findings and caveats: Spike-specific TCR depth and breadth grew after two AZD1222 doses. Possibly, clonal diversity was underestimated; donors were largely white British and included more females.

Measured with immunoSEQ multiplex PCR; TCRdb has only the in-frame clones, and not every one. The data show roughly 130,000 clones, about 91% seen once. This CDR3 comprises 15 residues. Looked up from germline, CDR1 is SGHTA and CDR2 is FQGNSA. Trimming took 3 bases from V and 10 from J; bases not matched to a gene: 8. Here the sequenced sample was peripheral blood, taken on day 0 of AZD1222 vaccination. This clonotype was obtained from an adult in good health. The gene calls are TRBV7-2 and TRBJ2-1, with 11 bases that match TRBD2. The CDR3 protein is CASSLSTSGSREQFF. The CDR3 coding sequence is TGTGCCAGCAGCTTGTCCACTAGCGGGAGCCGGGAGCAGTTCTTC.